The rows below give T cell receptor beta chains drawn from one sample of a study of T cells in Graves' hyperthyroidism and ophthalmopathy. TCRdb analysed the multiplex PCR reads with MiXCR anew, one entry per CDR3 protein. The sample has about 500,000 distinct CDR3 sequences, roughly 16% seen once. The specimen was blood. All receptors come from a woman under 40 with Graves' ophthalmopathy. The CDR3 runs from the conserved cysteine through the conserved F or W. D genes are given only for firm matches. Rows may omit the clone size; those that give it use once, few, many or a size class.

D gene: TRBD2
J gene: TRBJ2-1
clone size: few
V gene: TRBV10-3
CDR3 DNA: TGTGCCATCAGTGAGTGGGACGGGAGGGCCGGTGAGCAGTTCTTC
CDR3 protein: CAISEWDGRAGEQFF

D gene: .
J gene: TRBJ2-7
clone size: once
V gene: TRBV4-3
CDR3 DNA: TGCGCCAGCAGCCAGGCGGGCAGCCCTAACTACGAGCAGTACTTC
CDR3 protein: CASSQAGSPNYEQYF

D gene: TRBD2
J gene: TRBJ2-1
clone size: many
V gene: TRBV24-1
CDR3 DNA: TGTGCCACCAGTGGTAGCGGGAGAGGTTACAATGAGCAGTTCTTC
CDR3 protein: CATSGSGRGYNEQFF

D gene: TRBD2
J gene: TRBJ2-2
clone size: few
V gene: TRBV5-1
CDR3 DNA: TGCGCCAGCAGCACGGGACTAGCGGGAGGAGGCACCGGGGAGCTGTTTTTT
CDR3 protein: CASSTGLAGGGTGELFF

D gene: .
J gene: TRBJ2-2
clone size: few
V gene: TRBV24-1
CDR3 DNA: TGTGCCACCAGTGATTTGGCAGGGACCAGAGAAGGCGGGGAGCTGTTTTTT
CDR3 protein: CATSDLAGTREGGELFF

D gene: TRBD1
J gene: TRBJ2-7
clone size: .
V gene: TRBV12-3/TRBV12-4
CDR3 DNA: TGTGCCAGCAGCCGACAGGGTTGGGAGCAGTACTTC
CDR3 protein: CASSRQGWEQYF

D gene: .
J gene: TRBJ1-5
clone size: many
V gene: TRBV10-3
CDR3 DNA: TGTGCCATCAGTGAGGCTACAGGATCCAATCAGCCCCAGCATTTT
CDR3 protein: CAISEATGSNQPQHF

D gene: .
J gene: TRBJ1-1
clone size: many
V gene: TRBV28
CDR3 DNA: TGTGCCAGCAGTCCGGGGGGGGTGGGGACTGAAGCTTTCTTT
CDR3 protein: CASSPGGVGTEAFF

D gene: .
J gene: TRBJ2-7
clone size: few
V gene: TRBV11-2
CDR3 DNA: TGTGCCAGCAGCCAAGATCAAGCTCCGGCTCTGAATTCCTACGAGCAGTACTTC
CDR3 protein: CASSQDQAPALNSYEQYF

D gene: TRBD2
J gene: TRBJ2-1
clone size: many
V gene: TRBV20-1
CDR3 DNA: TGCAGTGCTAGAGGCTCACTAGCGGGAGGGTACAATGAGCAGTTCTTC
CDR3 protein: CSARGSLAGGYNEQFF

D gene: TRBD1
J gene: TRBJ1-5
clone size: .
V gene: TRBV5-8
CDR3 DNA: TGTGCCAGCAGCTGGGGCCGGGACAGTGGATATAGCAATCAGCCCCAGCATTTT
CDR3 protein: CASSWGRDSGYSNQPQHF

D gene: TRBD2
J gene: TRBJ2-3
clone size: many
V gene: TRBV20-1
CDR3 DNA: TGCAGTGCTAGCGGGGGGGACCTCACAGATACGCAGTATTTT
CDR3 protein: CSASGGDLTDTQYF

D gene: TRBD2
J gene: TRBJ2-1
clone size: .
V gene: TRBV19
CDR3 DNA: TGTGCCAGTAGTATTGGACTAGCGGGATACTACAATGAGCAGTTCTTC
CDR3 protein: CASSIGLAGYYNEQFF

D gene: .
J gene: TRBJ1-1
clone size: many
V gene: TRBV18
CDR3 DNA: TGTGCCAGCTCACCCGCGACAGAAAACACTGAAGCTTTCTTT
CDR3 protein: CASSPATENTEAFF

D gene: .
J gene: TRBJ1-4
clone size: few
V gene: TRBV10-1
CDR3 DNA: TGCGCCAGCAGCGGATTCGTAAATGAAAAACTGTTTTTT
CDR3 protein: CASSGFVNEKLFF

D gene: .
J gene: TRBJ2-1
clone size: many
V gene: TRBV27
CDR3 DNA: TGTGCCAGCAGTTACCCCGGGACAGAGCAGTTCTTC
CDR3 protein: CASSYPGTEQFF

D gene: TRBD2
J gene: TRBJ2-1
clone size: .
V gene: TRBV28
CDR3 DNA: TGTGCCAGCCAAACCGGGACTAGCGGGAGTATTGTTGAGCAGTTCTTC
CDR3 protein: CASQTGTSGSIVEQFF

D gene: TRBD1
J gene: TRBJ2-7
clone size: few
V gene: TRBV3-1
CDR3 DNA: TGTGCCAGCAGCCTAGGGGGCGCCTTTCTGTCCGAGCAGTACTTC
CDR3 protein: CASSLGGAFLSEQYF

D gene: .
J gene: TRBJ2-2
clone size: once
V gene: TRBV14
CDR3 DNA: TGTGCCAGCAGCCAAGTCGTCAGAGACACCGGGGAGCTGTTTTTT
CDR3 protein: CASSQVVRDTGELFF

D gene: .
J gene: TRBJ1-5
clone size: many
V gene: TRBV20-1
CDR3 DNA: TGCAGTGCTAGAGAACCAGGGGGCAATCAGCCCCAGCATTTT
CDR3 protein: CSAREPGGNQPQHF

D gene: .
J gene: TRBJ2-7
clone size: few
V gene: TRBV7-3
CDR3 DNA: TGTGCCAGCAGTTATAATAGCGGACCCTACGAGCAGTACTTC
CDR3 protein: CASSYNSGPYEQYF

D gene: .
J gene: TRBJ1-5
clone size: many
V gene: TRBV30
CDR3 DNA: TGTGCCTGGAGTGGGGCTTTGAGCAATCAGCCCCAGCATTTT
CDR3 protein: CAWSGALSNQPQHF

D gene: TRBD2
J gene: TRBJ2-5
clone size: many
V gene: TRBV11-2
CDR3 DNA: TGTGCCAGCAGCGTTCATTGGGGGGGTGGGGAGACCCAGTACTTC
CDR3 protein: CASSVHWGGGETQYF

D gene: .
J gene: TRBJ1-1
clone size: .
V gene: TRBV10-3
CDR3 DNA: TGTGCCATCAGCTCAGCGAACACTGAAGCTTTCTTT
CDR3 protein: CAISSANTEAFF

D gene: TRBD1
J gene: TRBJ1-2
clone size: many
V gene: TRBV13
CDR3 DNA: TGTGCCAGCAGCTTAGCCCTCTCACAGGGGTTGGAAGGCTACACCTTC
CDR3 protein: CASSLALSQGLEGYTF

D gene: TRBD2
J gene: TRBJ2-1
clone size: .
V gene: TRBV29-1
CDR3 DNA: TGCAGCGCTAACGGGGTTAGCGGGTCCCCAGCGGATGAGCAGTTCTTC
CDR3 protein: CSANGVSGSPADEQFF

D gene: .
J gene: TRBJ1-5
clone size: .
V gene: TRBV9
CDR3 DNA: TGTGCCAGCAGCGCAGAGAGCGAACAGCCCCAGCATTTT
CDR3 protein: CASSAESEQPQHF

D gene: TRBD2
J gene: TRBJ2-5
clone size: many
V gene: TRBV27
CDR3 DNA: TGTGCCAGCAGTTTTGGGACTACAAAAGAGACCCAGTACTTC
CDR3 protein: CASSFGTTKETQYF

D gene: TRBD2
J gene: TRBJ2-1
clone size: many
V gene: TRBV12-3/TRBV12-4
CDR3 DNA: TGTGCCAGCAATTTAGGACTAGCGGGAGGGCCAAACTACAATGAGCAGTTCTTC
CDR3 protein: CASNLGLAGGPNYNEQFF

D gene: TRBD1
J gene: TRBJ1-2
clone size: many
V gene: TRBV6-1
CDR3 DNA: TGTGCCAGCATGAACCCGGACAGGGGGTTCGATGGCTACACCTTC
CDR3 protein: CASMNPDRGFDGYTF

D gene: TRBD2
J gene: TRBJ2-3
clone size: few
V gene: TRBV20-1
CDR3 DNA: TGCAGTGCTAGAGATCCCTCGACCCTTGGACTAGCGGGAGCTGCCGAGCCTATAGGTACGCAGTATTTT
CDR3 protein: CSARDPSTLGLAGAAEPIGTQYF

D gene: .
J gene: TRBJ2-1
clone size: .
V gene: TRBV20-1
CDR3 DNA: TGCAGTGCTGAGGAGCGGGCCCTTAAGAATGAGCAGTTCTTC
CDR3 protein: CSAEERALKNEQFF

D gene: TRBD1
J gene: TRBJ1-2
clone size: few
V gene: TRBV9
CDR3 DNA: TGTGCCAGCGGTGGTGGGACAGGAGCTAACTATGGCTACACCTTC
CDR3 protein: CASGGGTGANYGYTF

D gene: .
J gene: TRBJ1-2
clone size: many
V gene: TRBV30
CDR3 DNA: TGTGCCTGGAGTCAATATGGCTACACCTTC
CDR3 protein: CAWSQYGYTF

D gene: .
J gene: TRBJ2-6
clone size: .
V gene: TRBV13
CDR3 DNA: TGTGCCAGCAGCTTAGGTTCCTTTTTCCCTGGGGCCAACGTCCTGACTTTC
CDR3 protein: CASSLGSFFPGANVLTF

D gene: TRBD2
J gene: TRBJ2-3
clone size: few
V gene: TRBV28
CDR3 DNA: TGTGCCAGCGGTTTCGGACTAGCGGGAGGGCGGGGAACAGATACGCAGTATTTT
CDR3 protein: CASGFGLAGGRGTDTQYF

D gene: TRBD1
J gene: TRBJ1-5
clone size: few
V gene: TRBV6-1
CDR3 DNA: TGTGCCAGCAGGAAACAGGGGGTGAGAAATCAGCCCCAGCATTTT
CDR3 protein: CASRKQGVRNQPQHF

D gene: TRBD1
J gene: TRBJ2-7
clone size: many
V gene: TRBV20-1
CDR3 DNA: TGCAGTGCCGGACAGGGCTCCTACGAGCAGTACTTC
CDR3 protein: CSAGQGSYEQYF